This T cell receptor beta chain was found in a study of T cell repertoires in cytomegalovirus infection. Study in general: It was the public TCR beta signatures that indicated both CMV infection and matching HLA type. Findings of the study overall: Cumulative public TCR beta family frequency identified carriers of CMV plus the relevant HLA. In two of eight donors, the top clonotype was HLA-C-restricted CMV-specific.

TCRdb processed the reads anew with MiXCR; each CDR3 protein has one entry. Altogether hundreds of thousands of distinct CDR3 sequences are present, around 32% being singletons, with the ten largest covering about 18%. The sample holds a few counts of this clonotype. Its antigen is currently unknown. The source was cultured PBMCs, collected from culture after CMV antigen stimulation. This receptor was identified in a human donor in good health (CMV status not recorded). Some clones in this sample may be carry-over from other donors' samples.

The CDR3: CSAKAGTYYGYTF. CDR3 nucleotide sequence: TGCAGTGCTAAGGCCGGAACTTACTATGGCTACACCTTC. V and J are TRBV20-1 and TRBJ1-2; D is unclear. In germline, CDR1 is DFQATT, CDR2 SNEGSKA (reference sequence). V shed 4 bases and J shed 3 bases, with 12 bases lying between them. CDR3 size: 13 residues.